The 28 T cell receptor beta chains below all came from one sample that was sequenced in a study of response to subunit inactivated influenza vaccine. MiXCR, run by TCRdb on the RT-PCR reads, gives a single entry per CDR3 protein. Of about 570,000 distinct CDR3 sequences listed, 11% are singletons. The same data also went into a second study, on T cells expressing NK-cell markers. That work states: The authors made TCR beta cDNA libraries by 5'RACE template switching. This switching added a universal primer site and UMIs.

Sequencing was performed on PBMCs from blood, taken on the day of vaccination. The receptor set was obtained from a man aged 45 to 65 who received an inactivated influenza vaccine.

This clonotype was observed a few times. The rearrangement joins TRBV10-3 to TRBJ2-3; D remains unclear. The V and J ends lost 8 bases and 3 bases respectively, with 9 bases between them. Germline V lookup: CDR1 ENHRY, CDR2 SYGVKD. The CDR3 is made up of 12 amino acids. CDR3 coding DNA: TGTGCCATCTCGCCTAGGACAGATACGCAGTATTTT. Amino acids: CAISPRTDTQYF.

The rearrangement joins TRBV6-5 to TRBJ1-2; D ambiguous. The CDR3 runs to 13 residues. Trimming cost V 4 bases and J 0 bases, with 6 bases left between them. The germline gives CDR1 MNHEY, CDR2 SVGAGI. The CDR3: CASSLQPNYGYTF. CDR3 DNA: TGTGCCAGCAGTTTACAGCCTAACTATGGCTACACCTTC.

This clonotype appeared a few times. This chain joins TRBV6-5 and TRBJ2-3; maybe TRBD1 (6 bases). This CDR3 spans 16 amino acids. Germline V CDR1 and CDR2: MNHEY, SVGAGI. Between the trimmed V and J ends, which lost 0 bases and 2 bases, there was a span of 12 bases. The DNA of the CDR3 is TGTGCCAGCAGTTACTCCCTGGACAGTCACACAGATACGCAGTATTTT. This codes for CASSYSLDSHTDTQYF.

This clonotype was detected a few times. This chain uses TRBV5-1 with TRBJ2-2; perhaps D is TRBD1 or TRBD2 (6 bases each). The CDR3 covers 16 residues. Trimming removed 2 bases from V and 5 bases from J, with 16 bases in between. Germline CDR1 is SGHRS and CDR2 is YFSETQ. In DNA, the CDR3 is TGCGCCAGCAGCTTTCTCAGGGGCGCGGGGACCGGGGAGCTGTTTTTT. Amino acids: CASSFLRGAGTGELFF.

This clonotype came up a few times. The rearrangement links TRBV20-1 to TRBJ2-7, with TRBD1 matching over 7 bases. The CDR3 spans 13 residues. From germline, CDR1 is DFQATT and CDR2 SNEGSKA (reference sequence). V shed 6 bases and J 2 bases; nucleotides not matched to a gene: 7. The DNA of the CDR3 is TGCAGTGCCAGGGGGTGGGGCACCTACGAGCAGTACTTC. Its translation: CSARGWGTYEQYF.

This clonotype has more than one count but fewer than ten. The chain carries TRBV5-1 and TRBJ2-7; 7 bases align to TRBD1. Looked up from germline, CDR1 is SGHRS and CDR2 is YFSETQ. The V gene end was trimmed by 4 bases and the J gene end by 5 bases; junction bases not matched to a gene: 9. CDR3 size: 14 residues. The CDR3, as DNA: TGCGCCAGCAGCGAACAGGGGTTCAGGGACGAGCAGTACTTC. Its protein product is CASSEQGFRDEQYF.

This clonotype was recorded a few times. The chain couples TRBV7-8 to TRBJ2-5, with TRBD2 identical over 9 bases. V lost 0 bases and J lost 5; bases outside the gene matches: 7. The CDR3 has 16 residues. Per the germline V gene, CDR1 is SGHVS and CDR2 is FQNEAQ. The CDR3 nucleotides are TGTGCCAGCAGCTTAGCGACAGTAGCGGGGGTTGAGACCCAGTACTTC. Protein product: CASSLATVAGVETQYF.

This clonotype was counted at least ten times. V gene TRBV7-9 combines with J gene TRBJ2-2, with D unresolved. The CDR3 length is 12 residues. The germline gives CDR1 SEHNR, CDR2 FQNEAQ (reference sequence). The V gene lost 6 bases and the J gene lost 7 bases, with 9 bases spanning the gap. The CDR3 is CASSRVGGELFF. CDR3 nucleotide sequence: TGTGCCAGCAGTAGGGTCGGCGGGGAGCTGTTTTTT.

The V gene is TRBV20-1, the J gene TRBJ2-7, with D perhaps matching TRBD2 (6 bases). This CDR3 is built from 13 residues. Germline-derived CDR1 and CDR2 are DFQATT and SNEGSKA (reference sequence). The CDR3 here is CLPGGASSYEQYF. The CDR3 DNA is TGCCTGCCCGGCGGGGCGAGCTCCTACGAGCAGTACTTC.

There are many counts of this clonotype. This chain connects TRBV18 to TRBJ1-1, with a tentative D call TRBD1 (6 bases). In germline, CDR1 is KGHSH, CDR2 LQKENI. V was trimmed by 2 bases and J by 3 bases, leaving 13 bases between them. This CDR3 is built from 15 residues. This CDR3 reads CASSPWGRGHTEAFF. The CDR3 DNA reads as TGTGCCAGCTCACCATGGGGCAGGGGCCACACTGAAGCTTTCTTT.

This clonotype was picked up many times. Here the CDR3 DNA reads TGTGCCAGCAGCTTAGATCCTGGGCTAGCTTTTCACAATGAGCAGTTCTTC. Encoded protein: CASSLDPGLAFHNEQFF. The gene calls are TRBV11-2 and TRBJ2-1; D is perhaps TRBD2 (5 bases). The CDR3 consists of 17 residues. Trimming cost V 0 bases and J 5 bases, with 17 bases left between them. CDR1 is SGHAT, CDR2 FQNNGV, per germline.

This clonotype was seen only a few times. The CDR3, as DNA: TGCAGTGCTAGCAGGGGGCCATCCCAAGAGACCCAGTACTTC. This gives the protein CSASRGPSQETQYF. The rearrangement links TRBV20-1 to TRBJ2-5; 8 positions agree with TRBD1. This CDR3 has 14 residues. CDR1 and CDR2 from the germline V gene are DFQATT and SNEGSKA (reference sequence). Unmatched junction bases numbered 4, after V lost 3 bases and J lost 1 base.

Many counts were recorded for this clonotype. The chain joins TRBV5-8 to TRBJ1-2; no reliable D call. With 2 bases removed from V and 8 bases from J, the gap between germline ends came to 19 bases. Germline CDR1 is SGHTS and CDR2 is YDEGEE. The CDR3 consists of 15 residues. The CDR3 loop reads CASSFKGFYDMGYTF. The CDR3 region has the DNA TGTGCCAGCAGCTTTAAAGGGTTTTACGATATGGGCTACACCTTC.

This clonotype was picked up many times. V is TRBV7-2 and J is TRBJ2-4, with D possibly being TRBD1 (5 bases). Germline V gene data show CDR1 as SGHTA and CDR2 as FQGNSA. The CDR3 spans 16 residues. V was clipped by 1 base and J by 0 bases, with 10 bases between them. The CDR3 loop reads CASSLGQTLAKNIQYF. In nucleotides, the CDR3 is TGTGCCAGCAGCTTAGGACAGACCCTAGCCAAAAACATTCAGTACTTC.

This clonotype was counted between two and nine times. The chain uses TRBV12-3 or TRBV12-4 and TRBJ2-1; D not resolved. The CDR3 loop spans 15 amino acids. The V end lost 3 bases, the J end lost 5 bases, and 14 bases lay between the germline ends. The CDR3: CASSFALPKNNEQFF. The CDR3 DNA is TGTGCCAGCAGTTTTGCTCTACCGAAGAACAATGAGCAGTTCTTC.

This clonotype was recorded a few times. V usage is TRBV5-1 and J usage is TRBJ2-1, with a possible D match to TRBD2 (6 bases). CDR1 SGHRS and CDR2 YFSETQ come from the germline V gene. This CDR3 is built from 15 residues. V was clipped by 7 bases and J by 0 bases, with 14 bases between them. The CDR3 DNA is TGCGCCAGCGGTGTAGCGGCCGGCTCCTACAATGAGCAGTTCTTC. Translation gives CASGVAAGSYNEQFF.

This clonotype came up a few times. The J gene is TRBJ2-2, the V gene TRBV10-2; 10 nucleotides match TRBD1. Germline CDR1 reads WSHSY; CDR2 reads SAAADI. Trimming removed 6 bases from V and 5 bases from J; junction bases left unmatched: 0. The CDR3 extends over 13 amino acids. The CDR3 coding sequence is TGCGCCAGCAGGGGACAGGGGACCGGGGAGCTGTTTTTT. Protein product: CASRGQGTGELFF.

The chain is built from TRBV7-2 and TRBJ2-7, with D perhaps assigned TRBD1 or TRBD2 (6 bases each). V was shortened by 4 bases and J by 5 bases, with 18 bases between the two germline ends. The germline V gene encodes CDR1 SGHTA and CDR2 FQGNSA. CDR3 length: 15 amino acids. This CDR3 is CASSSTRGGMDEQYF. The CDR3 bases are TGTGCCAGCAGCTCAACGAGAGGGGGGATGGACGAGCAGTACTTC.

This clonotype was recorded a few times. The chain employs TRBV7-9 and TRBJ2-1; weak D call: TRBD1 (6 bases). V dropped 5 bases and J dropped 9 bases, with 11 bases sitting between them. CDR3 length equals 12 residues. The germline gives CDR1 SEHNR, CDR2 FQNEAQ (reference sequence). The DNA for the CDR3 is TGTGCCAGCAGCAAAACAGGGATTGAGCAGTTCTTC. Translation gives CASSKTGIEQFF.

The chain uses TRBV20-1 and TRBJ2-1; TRBD2 agrees at 7 bases. J gave up 3 bases and V 1 base, and 6 bases lay outside the gene matches. There are 15 residues in the CDR3. Germline-derived CDR1 and CDR2 are DFQATT and SNEGSKA (reference sequence). The chain's CDR3 is CSARAEREDYNEQFF. As DNA, the CDR3 is TGCAGTGCTAGAGCGGAGCGGGAAGACTACAATGAGCAGTTCTTC.

The sample holds a few counts of this clonotype. The J gene is TRBJ2-7, the V gene TRBV28, with D perhaps TRBD1 (5 bases). In germline, CDR1 is MDHEN, CDR2 SYDVKM. CDR3 length: 13 residues. V was trimmed by 2 bases and J by 5 bases, leaving 10 bases between them. The CDR3 reads CASSLIGRDEQYF. CDR3 bases: TGTGCCAGCAGTTTAATAGGCAGGGACGAGCAGTACTTC.

This clonotype has more than one count but fewer than ten. This chain links TRBV12-3 or TRBV12-4 with TRBJ2-5; the D gene could be TRBD1 or TRBD2 (6 bases each). V lost 7 bases, J lost 2 bases, and 14 bases lay in between. The CDR3 is 14 residues long. CDR3 nucleotide sequence: TGTGCCAGCACCCCGGGGGCCCGGCAAGAGACCCAGTACTTC. Amino acid sequence: CASTPGARQETQYF.

The J gene is TRBJ2-3, the V gene TRBV12-3 or TRBV12-4; the D gene could be TRBD1 or TRBD2 (5 bases each). Trimming took off 3 bases at V and 6 bases at J, with 22 bases between the two ends. The CDR3 is 17 residues long. CDR3 coding DNA: TGTGCCAGCAGTTTTGATTTGGGGACGCAACTCCGGGATACGCAGTATTTT. It translates to CASSFDLGTQLRDTQYF.

The V call is TRBV5-1, the J call TRBJ2-2, with a possible D match to TRBD1 (7 bases). Trimming cost V 4 bases and J 4 bases, with 26 bases left between them. Germline lookup yields CDR1 SGHRS and CDR2 YFSETQ. The CDR3 runs to 19 residues. The CDR3 DNA reads TGCGCCAGCAGCCGAATTCCCCTCGGCCTTCAGGGGGGCACCGGGGAGCTGTTTTTT. Its translation: CASSRIPLGLQGGTGELFF.

Only a few counts were recorded for this clonotype. The chain uses TRBV30 and TRBJ2-1, with 11 nucleotides matching TRBD2. Per the germline V gene, CDR1 is GTSNPN and CDR2 is SVGIG (reference sequence). The ends lost 5 bases at V and 7 bases at J; junction bases unmatched: 4. The CDR3 spans 13 residues. DNA for the CDR3: TGTGCCTGGGATAGCGGGGGGGCGAATGAGCAGTTCTTC. Translated: CAWDSGGANEQFF.

Only a few counts were recorded for this clonotype. The chain links TRBV5-6 to TRBJ2-7, with D perhaps matching TRBD1 (5 bases). V dropped 0 bases and J dropped 4 bases, with 11 bases sitting between them. CDR1 is SGHDT and CDR2 is YYEEEE in the germline V gene. The length of the CDR3 is 14 residues. The CDR3 reads CASSLGLTGYEQYF. For the CDR3, the DNA is TGTGCCAGCAGCTTGGGACTCACAGGTTACGAGCAGTACTTC.

The genes are TRBV6-5 and TRBJ2-5, with D tentatively TRBD2 (6 bases). This CDR3 is 16 amino acids long. V was pared by 0 bases and J by 5 bases, with 16 bases between. Germline V gene sequence: CDR1 MNHEY, CDR2 SVGAGI. CDR3 bases: TGTGCCAGCAGTTACTCTTCCACGGGGGTTTTCGAGACCCAGTACTTC. Its translation is CASSYSSTGVFETQYF.

This clonotype came up many times. The chain joins TRBV12-3 or TRBV12-4 to TRBJ2-2; D call uncertain. With 3 bases removed from V and 6 bases from J, the gap between germline ends came to 8 bases. The CDR3 runs 13 residues. The CDR3 sequence: CASSFLAAGELFF. The CDR3 DNA follows: TGTGCCAGCAGTTTTTTAGCCGCCGGGGAGCTGTTTTTT.